This record covers a single TCR beta chain. The antigen is not known. This specimen comes from a study of regulatory T cells in long-lasting Graves disease. This CDR3 has 15 amino acids. V gave up 0 bases and J gave up 2 bases, with 10 bases separating them. The germline V gene has CDR1 KGHSH and CDR2 LQKENI. iRepertoire HTBI primers and Arm-PCR of CDR3 regions built TCR beta libraries. TCRdb used MiXCR to reprocess the multiplex PCR reads, holding one entry per CDR3 protein. The sample includes about 620,000 distinct CDR3 sequences, approximately 15% of them seen just once. The time point here: newly diagnosed GD, antithyroid drugs for less than 3 months. Following extraction of RNA from PBMCs, that RNA was used to make the TCR library. Findings and caveats of the study: TCR diversity was lower in persistent Graves' patients (versus newly diagnosed ones). Gene preferences differed: TRBV28, TRBJ1-2, TRBJ2-5 in persistent cases.

The sample also formed part of further work on T cells in Graves' hyperthyroidism and ophthalmopathy. That work states: The study enrolled patients aged 18 to 65 with newly diagnosed hyperthyroidism of under 2 months' duration.

The gene calls are TRBV18 and TRBJ1-1; perhaps TRBD1 as D (5 bases). The starting material was peripheral blood mononuclear cells (PBMCs), obtained at new diagnosis, from a patient treated with antithyroid drugs. The origin of this receptor is a woman younger than 45 with Graves disease. DNA of the CDR3: TGTGCCAGCTCACCACCGGAGACAGCAAACACTGAAGCTTTCTTT. It yields the protein CASSPPETANTEAFF.